Detailed here is one T cell receptor (beta chain). cDNA libraries of TCR beta carried unique molecular identifiers. TCRdb used MiXCR to reprocess the PCR reads, holding one entry per CDR3 protein. The sample has about 680,000 distinct CDR3 sequences, 55% to 60% seen once. The source of the sample is a study of post-analysis software for immune sequencing data. This clonotype was sampled from a girl aged 2-10 years with multiple sclerosis. The sequenced sample consisted of blood.

CDR3 residues: CAIPGLAYSTDTQYF. The CDR3 region has the DNA TGCGCCATCCCGGGACTAGCTTACAGCACAGATACGCAGTATTTT. This chain connects TRBV5-1 to TRBJ2-3; 9 bases line up with TRBD2. The CDR3 has 15 amino acids. CDR1 is SGHRS, CDR2 YFSETQ, per germline. Trimming cost V 9 bases and J 0 bases; bases outside gene matches: 8.